The source of this T cell receptor beta chain is a study of cytomegalovirus exposure and HLA in healthy donors. The study's findings and limits: As was reported, the classifier diagnosed cytomegalovirus status with high specificity and sensitivity.

The CDR3 length is 15 residues. Trimming shortened V by 5 bases and J by 4 bases, and 15 bases separated the two germline ends. Germline values: CDR1 SGHAT, CDR2 FQNNGV. Of note for this clone: Antigen specificity is unknown.

The PCR was carried out with 60 Vbeta primers and 13 Jbeta primers. Method: immunoSEQ multiplex PCR; TCRdb's copy keeps in-frame clones and lacks some. The sample holds 90,000 or so clones, roughly four fifths seen once. The sequenced material came from PBMCs. This clonotype was obtained from a man younger than 45 in good health and CMV-seropositive. The chain links TRBV11-2 to TRBJ1-5; D may be TRBD1 (5 bases). This CDR3 reads CASSLGGGTNQPQHF. As DNA, the CDR3 is TGTGCCAGCAGCCTGGGGGGGGGAACTAATCAGCCCCAGCATTTT.